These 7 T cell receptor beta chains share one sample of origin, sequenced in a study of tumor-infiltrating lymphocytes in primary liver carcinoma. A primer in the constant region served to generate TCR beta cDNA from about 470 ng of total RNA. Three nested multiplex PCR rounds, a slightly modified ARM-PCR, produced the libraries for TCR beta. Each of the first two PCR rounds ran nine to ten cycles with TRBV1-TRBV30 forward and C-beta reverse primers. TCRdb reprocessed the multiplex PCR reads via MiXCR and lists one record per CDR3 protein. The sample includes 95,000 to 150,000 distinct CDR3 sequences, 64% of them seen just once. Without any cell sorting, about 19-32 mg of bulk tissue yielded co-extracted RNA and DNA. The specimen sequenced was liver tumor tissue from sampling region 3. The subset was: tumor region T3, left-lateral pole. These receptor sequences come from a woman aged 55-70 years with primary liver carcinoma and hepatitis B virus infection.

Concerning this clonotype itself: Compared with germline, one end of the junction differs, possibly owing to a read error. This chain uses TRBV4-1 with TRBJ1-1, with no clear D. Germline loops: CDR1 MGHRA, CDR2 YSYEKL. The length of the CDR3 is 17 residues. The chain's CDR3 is CASSQDPRITLNTEASF. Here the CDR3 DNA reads TGCGCCAGCAGCCAAGACCCACGGATAACCTTGAACACTGAAGCTTCCTTT.

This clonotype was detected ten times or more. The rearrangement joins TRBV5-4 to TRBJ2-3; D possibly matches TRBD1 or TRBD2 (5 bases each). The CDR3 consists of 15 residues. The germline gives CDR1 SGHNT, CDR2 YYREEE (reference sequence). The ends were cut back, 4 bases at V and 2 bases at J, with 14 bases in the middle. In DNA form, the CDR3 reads TGTGCCAGCAGCCCCCCGGGGCGTAACACAGATACGCAGTATTTT. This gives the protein CASSPPGRNTDTQYF.

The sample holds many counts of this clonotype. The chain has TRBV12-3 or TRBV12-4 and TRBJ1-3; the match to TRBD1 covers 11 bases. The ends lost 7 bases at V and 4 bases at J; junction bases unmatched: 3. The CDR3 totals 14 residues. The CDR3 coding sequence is TGTGCCAGCACGGACAGGGGGCGAGGAAACACCATATATTTT. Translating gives CASTDRGRGNTIYF.

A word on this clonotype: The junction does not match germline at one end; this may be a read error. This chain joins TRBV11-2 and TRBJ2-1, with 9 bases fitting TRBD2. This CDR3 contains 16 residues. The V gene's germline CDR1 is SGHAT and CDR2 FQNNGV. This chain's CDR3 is CTSSLERAGGSNGQFF. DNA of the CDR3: TGTACCAGCAGCTTAGAGCGGGCGGGAGGGAGCAATGGGCAGTTCTTC.

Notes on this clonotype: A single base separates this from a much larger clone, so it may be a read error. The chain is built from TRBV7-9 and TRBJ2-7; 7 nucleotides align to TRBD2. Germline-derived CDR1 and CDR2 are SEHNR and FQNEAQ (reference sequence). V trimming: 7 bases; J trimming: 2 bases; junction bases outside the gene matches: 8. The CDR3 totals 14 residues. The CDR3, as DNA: TGTGCCAGCAACTCCCGGACTAGACCCTACGAGCAGTACTTC. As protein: CASNSRTRPYEQYF.

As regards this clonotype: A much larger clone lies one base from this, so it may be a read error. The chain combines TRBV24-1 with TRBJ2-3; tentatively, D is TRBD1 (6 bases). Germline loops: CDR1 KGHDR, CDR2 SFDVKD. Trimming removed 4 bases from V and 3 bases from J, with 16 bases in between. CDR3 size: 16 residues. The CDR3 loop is CATSDPGDMRTDTQYF. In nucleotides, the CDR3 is TGTGCCACCAGTGACCCTGGGGACATGCGGACAGATACGCAGTATTTT.

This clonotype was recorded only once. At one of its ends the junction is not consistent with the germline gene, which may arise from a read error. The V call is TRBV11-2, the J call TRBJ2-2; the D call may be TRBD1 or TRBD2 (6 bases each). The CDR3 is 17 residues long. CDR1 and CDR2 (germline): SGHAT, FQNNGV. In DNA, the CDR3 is TGTGCTAGCAGCCCTGTAGGCAGGGGACTTGTCACCGGGGAGCTGTCTTTT. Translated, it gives CASSPVGRGLVTGELSF. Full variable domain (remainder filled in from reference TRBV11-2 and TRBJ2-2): EAGVAQSPRYKIIEKRQSVAFWCNPISGHATLYWYQQILGQGPKLLIQFQNNGVVDDSQLPKDRFSAERLKGVDSTLKIQPAKLEDSAVYLCASSPVGRGLVTGELSFGEGSRLTVL.